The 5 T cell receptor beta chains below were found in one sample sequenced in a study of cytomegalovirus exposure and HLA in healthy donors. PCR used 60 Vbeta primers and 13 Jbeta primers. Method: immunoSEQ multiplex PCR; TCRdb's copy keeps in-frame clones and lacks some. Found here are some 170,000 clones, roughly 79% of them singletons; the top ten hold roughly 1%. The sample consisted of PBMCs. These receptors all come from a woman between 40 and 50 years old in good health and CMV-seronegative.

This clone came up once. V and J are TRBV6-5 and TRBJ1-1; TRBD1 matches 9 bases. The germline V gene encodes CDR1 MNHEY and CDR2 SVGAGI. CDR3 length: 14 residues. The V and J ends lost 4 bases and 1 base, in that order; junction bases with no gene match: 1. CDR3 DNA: TGTGCCAGCAGTTTACAGGGGGCGAACACTGAAGCTTTCTTT. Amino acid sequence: CASSLQGANTEAFF.

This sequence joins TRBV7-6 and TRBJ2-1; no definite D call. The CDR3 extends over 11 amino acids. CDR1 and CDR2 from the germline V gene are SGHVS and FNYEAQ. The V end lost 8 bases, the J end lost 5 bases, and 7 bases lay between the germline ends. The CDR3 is CASAHDNEQFF. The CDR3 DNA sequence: TGTGCCAGCGCACATGACAATGAGCAGTTCTTC.

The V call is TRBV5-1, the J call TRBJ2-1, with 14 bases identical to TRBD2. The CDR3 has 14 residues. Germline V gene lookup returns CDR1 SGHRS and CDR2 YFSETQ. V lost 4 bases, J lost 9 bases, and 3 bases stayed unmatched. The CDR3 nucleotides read TGCGCCAGCAGCACGGGACTAGCGGGAGCTGAGCAGTTCTTC. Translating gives CASSTGLAGAEQFF.

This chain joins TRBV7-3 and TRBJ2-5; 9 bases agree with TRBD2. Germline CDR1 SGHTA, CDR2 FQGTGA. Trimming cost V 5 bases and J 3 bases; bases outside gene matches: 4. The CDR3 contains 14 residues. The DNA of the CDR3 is TGTGCCAGCAGCCGTAGCGGGAGAGAAGAGACCCAGTACTTC. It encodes CASSRSGREETQYF.

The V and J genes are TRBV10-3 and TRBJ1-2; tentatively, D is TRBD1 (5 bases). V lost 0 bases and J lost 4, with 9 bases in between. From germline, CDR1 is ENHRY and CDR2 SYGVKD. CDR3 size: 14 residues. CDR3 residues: CAISESQGIYGYTF. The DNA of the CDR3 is TGTGCCATCAGTGAGTCTCAGGGAATCTATGGCTACACCTTC.